Given below is one T cell receptor beta chain in context. Looked up from germline, CDR1 is LNHDA and CDR2 is SQIVND (reference sequence). Trimming took 3 bases from V and 10 from J, leaving 13 bases between them. The CDR3 consists of 13 residues. This record belongs to a study of glioma-infiltrating T cells after dendritic cell vaccination. TCRB CDR3 was amplified from 2 ug genomic DNA or less. Libraries were prepared by immunoSEQ multiplex PCR; TCRdb keeps only in-frame clonotypes and omits some of them. The table lists around 100,000 clones, roughly four fifths of them singletons. The sample was blood, taken before dendritic cell vaccination. The chain has TRBV19 and TRBJ1-5; D gene uncertain. The receptor was derived from a human donor with glioblastoma. The CDR3 sequence: CASSMNKIAPQHF. The CDR3 region has the DNA TGTGCCAGTAGTATGAACAAAATCGCTCCCCAGCATTTT.